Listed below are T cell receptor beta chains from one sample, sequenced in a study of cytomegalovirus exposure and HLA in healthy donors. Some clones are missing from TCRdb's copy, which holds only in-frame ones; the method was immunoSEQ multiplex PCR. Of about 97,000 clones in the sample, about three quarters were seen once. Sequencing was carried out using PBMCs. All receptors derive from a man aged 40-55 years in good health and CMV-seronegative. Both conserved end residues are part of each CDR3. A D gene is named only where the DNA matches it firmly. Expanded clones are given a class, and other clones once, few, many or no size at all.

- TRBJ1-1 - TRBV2 TGTGCCAGCAAGCGCGGGGGGAACACTGAAGCTTTCTTT CASKRGGNTEAFF
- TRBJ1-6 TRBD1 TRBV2 TGTGCCAGCCAAGCGCGGGGACAGGGGTTTAGCTCCTATAATTCACCCCTCCACTTT CASQARGQGFSSYNSPLHF
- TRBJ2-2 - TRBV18 TGTGCCAGCTCACCAGTGGCAGGGCCGCTGAACACCGGGGAGCTGTTTTTT CASSPVAGPLNTGELFF
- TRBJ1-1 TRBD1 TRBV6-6 TGTGCCAGCAGCCTATCACAGGGGAAGCGTGAAGCTTTCTTT CASSLSQGKREAFF
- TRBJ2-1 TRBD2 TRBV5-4 TGTGCCAGCAGCCCACTAGCGGGGGGTCTCTACAATGAGCAGTTCTTC CASSPLAGGLYNEQFF
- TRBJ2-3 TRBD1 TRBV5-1 TGCGCCAGCAGCTTTACGACAGGGGCCTTGAGCACAGATACGCAGTATTTT CASSFTTGALSTDTQYF
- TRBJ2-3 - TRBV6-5 TGTGCCAGCAGTTACTCCGGCCGGAGTGATACGCAGTATTTT CASSYSGRSDTQYF
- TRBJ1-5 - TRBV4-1 TGCGCCAGCAGCCAAGATCGGGTCGGCGGGGGGCCCCAGCATTTT CASSQDRVGGGPQHF
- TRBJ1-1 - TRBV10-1 TGCGCCAGCAGGTGGGGGCGCAGGGACACTGAAGCTTTCTTT CASRWGRRDTEAFF
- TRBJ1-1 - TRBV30 TGTGCCTGGAGTGTCTGGGGCCCCGAAGCTTTCTTT CAWSVWGPEAFF
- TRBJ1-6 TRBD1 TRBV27 TGTGCCAGCGGACAGGGCAAGGGGGGTTCACCCCTCCACTTT CASGQGKGGSPLHF
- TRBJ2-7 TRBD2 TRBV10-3 TGTGCCATCAGTGGCAGACTAGCGGTGAAAGCCTACGAGCAGTACTTC CAISGRLAVKAYEQYF
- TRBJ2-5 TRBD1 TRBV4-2 TGTGCCAGCAGCCAAGGGGACAGGGGTGGCCAAGAGACCCAGTACTTC CASSQGDRGGQETQYF
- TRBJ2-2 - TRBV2 TGTGCCAGCCTCCCTGACTCCCTCGGGGGGGAGCTGTTTTTT CASLPDSLGGELFF
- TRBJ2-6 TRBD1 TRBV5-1 TGCGCCAGCAGCTTGGTCGGACAGGCATTCTCTGGGGCCAACGTCCTGACTTTC CASSLVGQAFSGANVLTF
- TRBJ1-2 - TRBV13 TGTGCCAGCAGCTCAGGTCTCTATGGCTACACCTTC CASSSGLYGYTF
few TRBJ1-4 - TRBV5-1 TGCGCCAGGGAAAGGGAGGGAAGGATACCTGAAAAACTGTTTTTT CAREREGRIPEKLFF
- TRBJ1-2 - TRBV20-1 TGCAGTGCCAACAGGGTTGACGGCTACACCTTC CSANRVDGYTF
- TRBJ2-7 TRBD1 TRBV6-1 TGTGCCAGCAGGGAAAGGACAGGGGGCCTCTACGAGCAGTACTTC CASRERTGGLYEQYF
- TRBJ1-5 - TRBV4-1 TGCGCCAGCAGCCAAGAAGAGTTTCGGGACACAGATCAGCCCCAGCATTTT CASSQEEFRDTDQPQHF
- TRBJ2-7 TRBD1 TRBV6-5 TGTGCCAGCAGTTACTCGACAGGGCCCTCCTACGAGCAGTACTTC CASSYSTGPSYEQYF
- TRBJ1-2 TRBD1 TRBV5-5 TGTGCCAGCAGCTCGCCGAGGACAGGCTATGGCTACACCTTC CASSSPRTGYGYTF
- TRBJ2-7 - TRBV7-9 TGTGCCAGCAGCTCGACGGGACACGGGACCCACGAGCAGTACTTC CASSSTGHGTHEQYF
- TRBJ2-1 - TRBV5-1 TGCGCCAGCAGCTTGGCCGCCTCGGGACAAGAGGAGCAGTTCTTC CASSLAASGQEEQFF
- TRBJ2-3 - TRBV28 TGTGCCAGCCGTCTGGCGGGGGCCGTCGGCGATACGCAGTATTTT CASRLAGAVGDTQYF
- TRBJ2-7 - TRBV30 TGTGCCTGGAGCACGGGAGCCTATTACGAGCAGTACTTC CAWSTGAYYEQYF
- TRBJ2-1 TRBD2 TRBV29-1 TGCAGCGACCGGACTAGCGGGGGCTCCAATGAGCAGTTCTTC CSDRTSGGSNEQFF
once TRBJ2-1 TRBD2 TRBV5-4 TGTGCCAGCAGTAAAGAGGGGACTAGTAGGGGTGAGCAGTTCTTC CASSKEGTSRGEQFF
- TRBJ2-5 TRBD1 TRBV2 TGTGCCAGCAGTGACGGGACAGGGGAGACCCAGTACTTC CASSDGTGETQYF
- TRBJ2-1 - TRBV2 TGTGCCAGCAGTGAAAATCGGGGGTTTAGTTACAATGAGCAGTTCTTC CASSENRGFSYNEQFF
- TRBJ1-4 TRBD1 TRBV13 TGTGCCAGCAGCGAGGGGACAGGGGAAGGTGAAAAACTGTTTTTT CASSEGTGEGEKLFF
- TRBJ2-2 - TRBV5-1 TGCGCCAGCAGCTTAACCGGGACTCGGGGCGGGGAGCTGTTTTTT CASSLTGTRGGELFF
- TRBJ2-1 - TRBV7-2 TGTGCCAGCAGCTTAGCGCCGGGGGTCTCCTACAATGAGCAGTTCTTC CASSLAPGVSYNEQFF
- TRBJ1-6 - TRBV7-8 TGTGCCAGCAGCTTAAAGACAGTTGCTCAGAGAAATTCACCCCTCCACTTT CASSLKTVAQRNSPLHF
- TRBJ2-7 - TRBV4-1 TGCGCCAGCAGCCAGGGAATCCAGTCTCCGGCCGGGGACGAGCAGTACTTC CASSQGIQSPAGDEQYF
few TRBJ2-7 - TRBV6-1 TGTGCCAGCAGACCCACAATTGGGGCTGGGGAGCAGTACTTC CASRPTIGAGEQYF
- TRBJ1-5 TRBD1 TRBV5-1 TGCGCCAGCAGCACGGGACAGGGCAATCAGCCCCAGCATTTT CASSTGQGNQPQHF
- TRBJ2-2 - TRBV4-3 TGCGCCAGCAGCCCAGTATCGGGGAGTGCCGGGGAGCTGTTTTTT CASSPVSGSAGELFF
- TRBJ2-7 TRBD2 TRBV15 TGTGCCACCAGCAGAGAGGCTAGCGGGGGGGCAGATGAGCAGTACTTC CATSREASGGADEQYF
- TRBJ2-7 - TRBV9 TGTGCCAGCAGCGTAGGGGACTCCACCTACGAGCAGTACTTC CASSVGDSTYEQYF
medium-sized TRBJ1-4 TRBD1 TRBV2 TGTGCCAGCAGTGAATTGACAGGGACTAATGAAAAACTGTTTTTT CASSELTGTNEKLFF
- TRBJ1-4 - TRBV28 TGTGCCAGCACAGGGGCGGGTAGAAAACTGTTTTTT CASTGAGRKLFF
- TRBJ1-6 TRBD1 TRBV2 TGTGCCAGCAGTGCTACAGGGGGGACCTATAATTCACCCCTCCACTTT CASSATGGTYNSPLHF